This T cell receptor (beta chain) was retrieved from a study of T cell changes during pregnancy in multiple sclerosis. Sequenced by immunoSEQ multiplex PCR; TCRdb stores in-frame clones only, minus some. The sample yields tens of thousands of clones, roughly 89% seen once. Germline V lookup: CDR1 LNHNV, CDR2 YYDKDF (reference sequence). This CDR3 has 15 residues. Losses at the gene ends were 0 bases for V and 4 bases for J; bases not matched to a gene: 3. The input for sequencing was peripheral blood, taken in the third trimester of pregnancy. This rearrangement joins TRBV15 to TRBJ2-7; TRBD2 matches at 10 bases. The receptor was derived from a female donor in good health, enrolled as a control in a pregnancy study. The CDR3 protein is CATSREGSGGYEQYF. For the CDR3, the DNA is TGTGCCACCAGCAGAGAAGGTAGCGGGGGGTACGAGCAGTACTTC.